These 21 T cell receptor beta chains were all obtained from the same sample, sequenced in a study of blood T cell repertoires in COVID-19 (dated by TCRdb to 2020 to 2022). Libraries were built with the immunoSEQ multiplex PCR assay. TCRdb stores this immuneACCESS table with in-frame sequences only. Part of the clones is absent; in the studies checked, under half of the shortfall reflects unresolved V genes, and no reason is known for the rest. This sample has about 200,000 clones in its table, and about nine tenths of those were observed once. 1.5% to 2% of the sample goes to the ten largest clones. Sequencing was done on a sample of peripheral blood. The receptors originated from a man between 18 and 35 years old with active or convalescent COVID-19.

The CDR3 sequence is CASGLILNQGSHGYTF. The CDR3 DNA reads TGTGCTAGTGGTTTGATCCTTAACCAGGGGAGTCATGGCTACACCTTC. The gene calls are TRBV12-5 and TRBJ1-2, with D perhaps matching TRBD1 (6 bases). From germline, CDR1 is LGHNT and CDR2 FRNRAP. V lost 2 bases and J 6 bases, leaving 19 bases between the germline ends. CDR3 length: 16 residues.

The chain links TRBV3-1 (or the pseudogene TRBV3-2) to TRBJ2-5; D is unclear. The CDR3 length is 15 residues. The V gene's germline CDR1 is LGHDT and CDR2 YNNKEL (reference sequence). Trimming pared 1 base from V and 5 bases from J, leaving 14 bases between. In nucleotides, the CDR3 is TGTGCCAGCAGCCAAGGGTCAAAGTTTCGGGAGACCCAGTACTTC. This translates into CASSQGSKFRETQYF.

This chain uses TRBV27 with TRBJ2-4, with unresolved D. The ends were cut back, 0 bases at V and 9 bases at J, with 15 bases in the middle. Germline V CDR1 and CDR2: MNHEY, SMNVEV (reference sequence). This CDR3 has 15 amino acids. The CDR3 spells CASSLSRVGYGIQYF. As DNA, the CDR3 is TGTGCCAGCAGTTTATCACGGGTCGGGTACGGCATTCAGTACTTC.

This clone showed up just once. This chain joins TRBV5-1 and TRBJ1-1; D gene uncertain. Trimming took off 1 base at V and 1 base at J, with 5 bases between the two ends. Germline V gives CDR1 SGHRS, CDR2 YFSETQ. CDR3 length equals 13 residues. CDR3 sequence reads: CASSLLQNTEAFF. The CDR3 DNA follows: TGCGCCAGCAGCTTGTTACAGAACACTGAAGCTTTCTTT.

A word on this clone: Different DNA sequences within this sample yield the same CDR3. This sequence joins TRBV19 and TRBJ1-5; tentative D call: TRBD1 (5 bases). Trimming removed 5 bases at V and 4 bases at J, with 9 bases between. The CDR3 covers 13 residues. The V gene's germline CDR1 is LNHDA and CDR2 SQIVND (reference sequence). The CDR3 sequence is CASSGTGNQPQHF. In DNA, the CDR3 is TGTGCCAGTAGTGGGACTGGGAATCAGCCCCAGCATTTT. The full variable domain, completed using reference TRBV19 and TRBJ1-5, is DGGITQSPKYLFRKEGQNVTLSCEQNLNHDAMYWYRQDPGQGLRLIYYSQIVNDFQKGDIAEGYSVSREKKESFPLTVTSAQKNPTAFYLCASSGTGNQPQHFGDGTRLSIL.

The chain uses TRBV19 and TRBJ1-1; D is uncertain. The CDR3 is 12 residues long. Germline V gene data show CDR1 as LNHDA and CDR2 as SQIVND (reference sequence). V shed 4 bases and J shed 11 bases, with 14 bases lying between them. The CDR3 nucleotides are TGTGCCAGTAGTAGGAATTCGCCGGAGGCTTTCTTT. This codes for CASSRNSPEAFF.

DNA for the CDR3: TGTGCCAGCAGCTCGGGGACTAGCGGGAGGGCCTCAGATACGCAGTATTTT. As protein: CASSSGTSGRASDTQYF. J is TRBJ2-3 and V is TRBV7-3, with TRBD2 identical over 16 bases. Trimming at V came to 4 bases and at J to 4 bases, leaving 5 bases not matched to a gene. This CDR3 contains 17 residues. Germline-derived CDR1 and CDR2 are SGHTA and FQGTGA.

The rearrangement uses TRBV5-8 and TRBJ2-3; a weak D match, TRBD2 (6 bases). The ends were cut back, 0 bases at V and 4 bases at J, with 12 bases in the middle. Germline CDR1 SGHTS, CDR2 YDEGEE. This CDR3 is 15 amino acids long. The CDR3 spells CASSLGASAADTQYF. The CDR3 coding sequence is TGTGCCAGCAGCTTGGGTGCTAGCGCCGCAGATACGCAGTATTTT.

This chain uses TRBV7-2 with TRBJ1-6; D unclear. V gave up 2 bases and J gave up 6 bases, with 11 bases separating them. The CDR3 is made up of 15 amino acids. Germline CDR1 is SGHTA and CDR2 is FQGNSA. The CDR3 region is CASSLSGLPNSPLHF. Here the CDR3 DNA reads TGTGCCAGCAGCTTAAGCGGACTGCCTAATTCACCCCTCCACTTT.

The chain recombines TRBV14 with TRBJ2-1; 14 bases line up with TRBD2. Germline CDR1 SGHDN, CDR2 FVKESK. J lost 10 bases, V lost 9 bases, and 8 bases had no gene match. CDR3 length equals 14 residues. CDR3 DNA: TGTGCCAGTGGACTAGCGGGGGGCGCAGGAGAGCAGTTCTTC. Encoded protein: CASGLAGGAGEQFF.

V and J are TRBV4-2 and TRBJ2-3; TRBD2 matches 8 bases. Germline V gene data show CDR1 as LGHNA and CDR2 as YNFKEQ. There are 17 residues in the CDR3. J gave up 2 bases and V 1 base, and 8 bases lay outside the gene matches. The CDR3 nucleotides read TGTGCCAGCAGCCAAGGAACTAGCGGCAGGCACACAGATACGCAGTATTTT. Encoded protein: CASSQGTSGRHTDTQYF.

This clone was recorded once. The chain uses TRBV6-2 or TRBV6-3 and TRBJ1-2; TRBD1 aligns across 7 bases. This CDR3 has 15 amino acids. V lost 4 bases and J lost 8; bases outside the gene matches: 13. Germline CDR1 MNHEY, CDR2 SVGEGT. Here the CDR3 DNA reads TGTGCCAGCAGTTCCCTCATAACAGGGGTTCGCGGCTACACCTTC. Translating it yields CASSSLITGVRGYTF.

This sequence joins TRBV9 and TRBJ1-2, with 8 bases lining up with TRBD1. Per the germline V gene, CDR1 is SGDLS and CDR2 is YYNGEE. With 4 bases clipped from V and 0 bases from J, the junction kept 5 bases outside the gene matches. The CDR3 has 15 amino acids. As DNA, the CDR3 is TGTGCCAGCAGCACCCGACAGGGGACTAACTATGGCTACACCTTC. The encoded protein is CASSTRQGTNYGYTF.

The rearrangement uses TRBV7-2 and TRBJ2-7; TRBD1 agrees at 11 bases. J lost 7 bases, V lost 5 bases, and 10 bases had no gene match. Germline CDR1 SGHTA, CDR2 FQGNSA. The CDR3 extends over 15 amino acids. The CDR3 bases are TGTGCCAGCAGCATAAGACCGGGACAGGGGGGGGAGCAGTACTTC. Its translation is CASSIRPGQGGEQYF.

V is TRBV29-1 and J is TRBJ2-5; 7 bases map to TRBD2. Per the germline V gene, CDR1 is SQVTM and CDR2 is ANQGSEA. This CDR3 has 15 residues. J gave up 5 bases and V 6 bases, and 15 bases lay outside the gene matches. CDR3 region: CSVPLAGRAGETQYF. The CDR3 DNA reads TGCAGCGTACCCCTTGCGGGGAGGGCGGGGGAGACCCAGTACTTC.

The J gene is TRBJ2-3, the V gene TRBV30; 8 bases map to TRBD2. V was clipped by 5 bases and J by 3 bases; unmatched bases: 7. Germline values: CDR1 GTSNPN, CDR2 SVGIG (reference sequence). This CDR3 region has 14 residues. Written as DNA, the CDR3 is TGTGCCTGGGCCCCGGGACTAGAAACAGATACGCAGTATTTT. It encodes CAWAPGLETDTQYF.

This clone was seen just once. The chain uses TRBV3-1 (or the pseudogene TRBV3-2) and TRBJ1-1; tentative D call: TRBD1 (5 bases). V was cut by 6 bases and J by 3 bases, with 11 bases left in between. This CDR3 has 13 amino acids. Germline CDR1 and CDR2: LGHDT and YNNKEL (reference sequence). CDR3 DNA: TGTGCCAGCAGAAATCAGGGTCACACTGAAGCTTTCTTT. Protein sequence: CASRNQGHTEAFF.

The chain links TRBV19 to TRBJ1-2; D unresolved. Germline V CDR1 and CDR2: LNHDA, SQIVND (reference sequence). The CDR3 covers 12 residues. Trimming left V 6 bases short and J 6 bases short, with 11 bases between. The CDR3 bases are TGTGCCAGTAGGGACTACAGCGATGGCTACACCTTC. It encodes CASRDYSDGYTF.

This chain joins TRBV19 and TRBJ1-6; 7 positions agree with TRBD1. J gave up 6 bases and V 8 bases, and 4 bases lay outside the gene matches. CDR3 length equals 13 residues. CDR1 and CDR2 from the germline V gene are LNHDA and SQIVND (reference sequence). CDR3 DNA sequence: TGTGCCAGTGGAGGGACAGTTAATTCACCCCTCCACTTT. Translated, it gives CASGGTVNSPLHF.

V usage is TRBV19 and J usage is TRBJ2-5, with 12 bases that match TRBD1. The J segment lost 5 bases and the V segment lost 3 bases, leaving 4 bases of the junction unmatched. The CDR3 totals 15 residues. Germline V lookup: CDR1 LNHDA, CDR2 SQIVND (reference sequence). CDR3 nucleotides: TGTGCCAGTAGTATCTGGGACAGGGGGCGGGAGACCCAGTACTTC. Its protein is CASSIWDRGRETQYF.

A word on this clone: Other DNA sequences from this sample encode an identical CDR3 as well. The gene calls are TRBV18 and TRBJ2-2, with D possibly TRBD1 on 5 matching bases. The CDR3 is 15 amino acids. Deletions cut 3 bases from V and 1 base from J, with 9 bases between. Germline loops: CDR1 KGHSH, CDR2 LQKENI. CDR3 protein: CASSPGQGNTGELFF. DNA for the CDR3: TGTGCCAGCTCACCGGGGCAGGGGAACACCGGGGAGCTGTTTTTT.